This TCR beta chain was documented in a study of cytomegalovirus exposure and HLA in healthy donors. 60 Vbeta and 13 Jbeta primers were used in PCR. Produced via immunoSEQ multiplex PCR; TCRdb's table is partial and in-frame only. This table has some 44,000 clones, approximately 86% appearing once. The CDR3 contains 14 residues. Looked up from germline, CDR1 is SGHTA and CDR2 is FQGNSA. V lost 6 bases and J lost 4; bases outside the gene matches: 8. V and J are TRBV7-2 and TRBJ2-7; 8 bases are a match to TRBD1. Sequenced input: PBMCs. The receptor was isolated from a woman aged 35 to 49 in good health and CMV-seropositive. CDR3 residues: CASSFTGGNYEQYF. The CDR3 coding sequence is TGTGCCAGCAGTTTTACAGGGGGGAATTACGAGCAGTACTTC.